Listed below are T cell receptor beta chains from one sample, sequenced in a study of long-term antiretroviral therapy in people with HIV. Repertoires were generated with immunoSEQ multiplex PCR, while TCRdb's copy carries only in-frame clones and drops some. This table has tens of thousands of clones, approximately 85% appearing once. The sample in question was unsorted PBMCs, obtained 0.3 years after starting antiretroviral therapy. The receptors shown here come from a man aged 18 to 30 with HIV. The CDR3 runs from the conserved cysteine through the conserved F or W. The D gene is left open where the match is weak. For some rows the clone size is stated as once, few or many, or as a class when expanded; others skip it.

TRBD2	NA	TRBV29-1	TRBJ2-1	CSVILRIAGGYYNEQFF	TGCAGCGTTATTTTGAGAATAGCGGGAGGGTATTACAATGAGCAGTTCTTC
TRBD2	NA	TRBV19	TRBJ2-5	CASSIGDGGVETQYF	TGTGCCAGTAGTATCGGAGATGGGGGGGTCGAGACCCAGTACTTC
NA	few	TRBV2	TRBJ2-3	CASVAGENTDTQYF	TGTGCCAGCGTAGCAGGGGAGAACACAGATACGCAGTATTTT
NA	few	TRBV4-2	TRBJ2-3	CASSQGGGGADTQYF	TGTGCCAGCAGCCAAGGAGGAGGGGGTGCAGATACGCAGTATTTT
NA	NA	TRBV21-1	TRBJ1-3	CASTKVRWVLGSGNTIYF	TGTGCCAGCACCAAAGTTCGATGGGTGCTGGGCTCTGGAAACACCATATATTTT
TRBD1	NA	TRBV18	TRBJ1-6	CASSLSRDRRSGTPLHF	TGTGCCAGCTCACTCTCCCGGGACAGGCGTTCAGGTACACCCCTCCACTTT
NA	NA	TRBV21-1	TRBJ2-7	CASSSLGKSRGPYEQYF	TGTGCCAGCAGCTCATTGGGAAAGTCCAGAGGCCCCTACGAGCAGTACTTC
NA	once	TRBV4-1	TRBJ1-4	CASSPQGVREKLFF	TGCGCCAGCAGCCCTCAGGGAGTAAGGGAAAAACTGTTTTTT
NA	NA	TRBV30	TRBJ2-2	CAYGEMGQNTGELFF	TGTGCCTATGGAGAGATGGGACAAAACACCGGGGAGCTGTTTTTT
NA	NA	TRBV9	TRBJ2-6	CASSVVSSSGANVLTF	TGTGCCAGCAGCGTAGTCAGTTCCTCTGGGGCCAACGTCCTGACTTTC
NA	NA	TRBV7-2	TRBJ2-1	CASSFTSRDNEQFF	TGTGCCAGCAGCTTCACCTCTAGGGACAATGAGCAGTTCTTC
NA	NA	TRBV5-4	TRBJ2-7	CASTLTGGSLYEQYF	TGTGCCAGCACTCTGACGGGGGGCTCATTGTACGAGCAGTACTTC
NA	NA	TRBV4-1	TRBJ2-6	CASSHPPGTNFLPSGANVLTF	TGCGCCAGCAGCCATCCCCCCGGGACAAACTTCCTACCCTCTGGGGCCAACGTCCTGACTTTC
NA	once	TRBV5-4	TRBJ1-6	CASSEGGSGVGSPLHF	TGTGCCAGCAGCGAGGGGGGGTCAGGGGTTGGGTCACCCCTCCACTTT
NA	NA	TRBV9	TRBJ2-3	CASSVATGFTDTQYF	TGTGCCAGCAGCGTAGCTACCGGGTTCACAGATACGCAGTATTTT
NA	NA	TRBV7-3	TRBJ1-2	CASSPGGGRHNYGYTF	TGTGCCAGCAGCCCGGGCGGGGGACGCCATAACTATGGCTACACCTTC
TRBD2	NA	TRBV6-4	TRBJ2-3	CASSDYPTSVDTQYF	TGTGCCAGCAGTGACTATCCCACTAGCGTAGATACGCAGTATTTT
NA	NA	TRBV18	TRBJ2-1	CASSPPENRINEQFF	TGTGCCAGCTCACCCCCCGAGAATAGAATCAATGAGCAGTTCTTC
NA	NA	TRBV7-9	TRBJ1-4	CASSLVQGIEEKLFF	TGTGCCAGCAGCTTAGTTCAGGGAATAGAGGAAAAACTGTTTTTT
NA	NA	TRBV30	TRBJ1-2	CAWSAGASMIIGDGYTF	TGTGCCTGGAGCGCGGGGGCCAGTATGATCATTGGGGATGGCTACACCTTC
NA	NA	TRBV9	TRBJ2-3	CASSVARGQRGPPSSTDTQYF	TGTGCCAGCAGCGTAGCTCGTGGACAAAGGGGCCCTCCGTCTAGCACAGATACGCAGTATTTT
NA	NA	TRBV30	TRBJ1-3	CAWAPLDYGNTIYF	TGTGCCTGGGCCCCCCTGGACTATGGAAACACCATATATTTT
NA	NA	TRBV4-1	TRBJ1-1	CASSQAGSAFF	TGCGCCAGCAGCCAGGCGGGATCTGCTTTCTTT
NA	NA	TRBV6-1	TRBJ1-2	CASSEGTSNYGYTF	TGTGCCAGCAGTGAAGGGACTTCTAACTATGGCTACACCTTC
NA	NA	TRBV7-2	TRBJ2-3	CASSSRTFSTDTQYF	TGTGCCAGCAGCTCGCGGACTTTTAGCACAGATACGCAGTATTTT
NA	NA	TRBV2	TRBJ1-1	CASNYLVLGGSTEAFF	TGTGCCAGCAATTATCTTGTGTTAGGAGGGTCCACTGAAGCTTTCTTT
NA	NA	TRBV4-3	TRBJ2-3	CASSQVKAHTQYF	TGCGCCAGCAGCCAAGTAAAGGCGCATACGCAGTATTTT
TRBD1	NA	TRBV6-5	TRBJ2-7	CASSGDSSYEQYF	TGTGCCAGCAGTGGGGACAGCTCCTACGAGCAGTACTTC
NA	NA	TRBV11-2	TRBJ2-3	CASSLDRTPAQYF	TGTGCCAGCAGCTTAGACAGGACCCCCGCGCAGTATTTT
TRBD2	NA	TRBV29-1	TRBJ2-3	CSVLGLAGHTQYF	TGCAGCGTTCTCGGGCTAGCGGGACATACGCAGTATTTT
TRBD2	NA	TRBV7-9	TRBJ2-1	CASSLLAGYNEQFF	TGTGCCAGCAGCTTGCTAGCGGGCTACAATGAGCAGTTCTTC
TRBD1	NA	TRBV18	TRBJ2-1	CASSPTDRVGYEQFF	TGTGCCAGCTCACCGACGGACAGGGTAGGATATGAGCAGTTCTTC
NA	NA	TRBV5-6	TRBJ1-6	CASSLQEANSPLHF	TGTGCCAGCAGCTTGCAGGAGGCCAATTCACCCCTCCACTTT
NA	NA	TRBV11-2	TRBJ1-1	CASSLLAGPNTEAFF	TGTGCCAGCAGCTTACTTGCGGGCCCGAACACTGAAGCTTTCTTT
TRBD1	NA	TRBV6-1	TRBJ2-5	CASSQWTGAGETQYF	TGTGCCAGCAGTCAATGGACAGGGGCAGGAGAGACCCAGTACTTC
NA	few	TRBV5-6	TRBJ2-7	CASSGQYYEQYF	TGTGCCAGCAGTGGACAGTACTACGAGCAGTACTTC
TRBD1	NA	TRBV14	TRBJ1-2	CASSQVGGMGYTF	TGTGCCAGCAGCCAAGTAGGGGGCATGGGCTACACCTTC
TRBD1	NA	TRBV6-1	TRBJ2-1	CASIPGTGPNEQFF	TGTGCCAGCATTCCCGGGACAGGGCCCAATGAGCAGTTCTTC
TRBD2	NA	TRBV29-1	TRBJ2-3	CSVDLREARTDTQYF	TGCAGCGTTGATCTGCGGGAGGCGCGCACAGATACGCAGTATTTT
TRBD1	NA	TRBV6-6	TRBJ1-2	CASSYIQGANYGYTF	TGTGCCAGCAGTTACATCCAGGGGGCTAACTATGGCTACACCTTC
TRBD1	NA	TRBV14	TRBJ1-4	CASSQIGTGYEKLFF	TGTGCCAGCAGCCAAATCGGGACAGGGTATGAAAAACTGTTTTTT
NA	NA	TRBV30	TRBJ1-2	CAWSFEGLYGYTF	TGTGCCTGGAGCTTCGAGGGCCTCTATGGCTACACCTTC
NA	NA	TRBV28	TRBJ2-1	CASSFREARGGEQFF	TGTGCCAGCAGTTTTCGAGAGGCCCGAGGGGGTGAGCAGTTCTTC